Detailed here is one T cell receptor beta chain. This sample stems from a study of blood T cells in healthy people across ages. Then a second PCR, running about 6 to 11 cycles, was carried out with a sample-barcoded 5' primer and a J-beta primer mix. Via MiXCR, TCRdb re-called the 5' RACE reads, giving one row per CDR3 protein. The sample holds about 1.5 million distinct CDR3 sequences, approximately 43% seen once. V shed 4 bases and J 6 bases; nucleotides not matched to a gene: 10. Per the germline V gene, CDR1 is SGDLS and CDR2 is YYNGEE. CDR3 length equals 15 residues. The sequence came from a woman aged 18-29 years in good health. The source material was blood. This chain links TRBV9 with TRBJ2-1; 7 positions agree with TRBD1. In DNA, the CDR3 is TGTGCCAGCAGCCCTAGGCACAGGGGCAGCAATGAGCAGTTCTTC. Encoded protein: CASSPRHRGSNEQFF.